Below, one T cell receptor (beta chain) is given with its context. These data come from a study of T-cell memory formation after mild COVID-19. Using its own MiXCR run on the 5' RACE reads, TCRdb lists one record per CDR3 protein. The sample contains about 560,000 distinct CDR3 sequences, 15% to 20% of which appear only once. The V end lost 1 base, the J end lost 6 bases, and 10 bases lay between the germline ends. Germline V gene sequence: CDR1 SEHNR, CDR2 FQNEAQ (reference sequence). The CDR3 contains 14 residues. The specimen was PBMCs or a T cell subset sorted from them (not recorded which). The source of this sequence is an adult woman who had mild COVID-19 (a few samples of this study predate the infection). Cell type and time point are not known. The V and J genes are TRBV7-9 and TRBJ2-1, with D possibly TRBD2 on 5 matching bases. The CDR3 DNA sequence: TGTGCCAGCAGCTTAGTGGAGGTATCCAATGAGCAGTTCTTC. Its translation: CASSLVEVSNEQFF.